This passage covers 22 T cell receptor beta chains from one sample sequenced in a study of cytomegalovirus exposure and HLA in healthy donors. The PCR employed 60 Vbeta primers together with 13 Jbeta primers. Sequenced by immunoSEQ multiplex PCR; TCRdb stores in-frame clones only, minus some. This repertoire shows some 190,000 clones, more than 75% found once; its top ten account for 1.3%. Sequencing used PBMCs. These receptors all come from a man aged 25 to 40 in good health and CMV-seronegative.

This clone was detected only a few times. The rearrangement joins TRBV6-1 to TRBJ1-4, with D maybe TRBD1 (5 bases). The CDR3 length is 13 residues. In germline, CDR1 is MNHNS, CDR2 SASEGT. The V end was cut by 8 bases, the J end by 4 bases, with 11 bases between. The CDR3 DNA reads as TGTGCCAGCCATAGGACATTTAATGAAAAACTGTTTTTT. It translates to CASHRTFNEKLFF.

The chain has TRBV2 and TRBJ2-2; 8 nucleotides match TRBD1. V trimming: 6 bases; J trimming: 0 bases; junction bases outside the gene matches: 6. Per the germline V gene, CDR1 is SNHLY and CDR2 is FYNNEI. The CDR3 contains 16 residues. The CDR3 sequence is CASSRQGIANTGELFF. The CDR3 DNA reads as TGTGCCAGCAGCAGACAGGGGATAGCGAACACCGGGGAGCTGTTTTTT.

This clone was counted a single time. The gene calls are TRBV19 and TRBJ2-5; 9 nucleotides align to TRBD2. V lost 8 bases, J lost 2 bases, and 3 bases stayed unmatched. Germline V gene data show CDR1 as LNHDA and CDR2 as SQIVND (reference sequence). This CDR3 has 13 amino acids. CDR3 sequence (DNA): TGTGCCAGTCGCCTAGCGGGGCAAGAGACCCAGTACTTC. Its protein is CASRLAGQETQYF. The full variable domain, in which reference TRBV19 and TRBJ2-5 provide the parts outside the CDR3, is DGGITQSPKYLFRKEGQNVTLSCEQNLNHDAMYWYRQDPGQGLRLIYYSQIVNDFQKGDIAEGYSVSREKKESFPLTVTSAQKNPTAFYLCASRLAGQETQYFGPGTRLLVL.

This clone showed up just once. The CDR3 spells CASSGQGRWSNQPQHF. For the CDR3, the DNA is TGTGCCAGCAGTGGGCAGGGCCGTTGGAGCAATCAGCCCCAGCATTTT. The V and J genes are TRBV28 and TRBJ1-5, with TRBD1 as a possible D gene (5 bases). V dropped 5 bases and J dropped 1 base, with 15 bases sitting between them. CDR3 size: 16 residues. Germline values: CDR1 MDHEN, CDR2 SYDVKM.

This chain links TRBV5-1 with TRBJ2-7, with no clear D. The CDR3 totals 14 residues. The V end lost 0 bases, the J end lost 2 bases, and 9 bases lay between the germline ends. Germline CDR1 SGHRS, CDR2 YFSETQ. The CDR3 nucleotides are TGCGCCAGCAGCTTGGTGGTACAGCCCTACGAGCAGTACTTC. Protein: CASSLVVQPYEQYF.

V usage is TRBV28 and J usage is TRBJ2-1, with 9 bases fitting TRBD1. Germline CDR1 is MDHEN and CDR2 is SYDVKM. CDR3 size: 14 residues. The V gene end was trimmed by 9 bases and the J gene end by 2 bases; junction bases not matched to a gene: 5. CDR3 residues: CASRTGATYNEQFF. The CDR3, as DNA: TGTGCCAGTCGGACAGGGGCCACCTACAATGAGCAGTTCTTC. The variable domain in full, completed from reference TRBV28 and TRBJ2-1, reads DVKVTQSSRYLVKRTGEKVFLECVQDMDHENMFWYRQDPGLGLRLIYFSYDVKMKEKGDIPEGYSVSREKKERFSLILESASTNQTSMYLCASRTGATYNEQFFGPGTRLTVL.

The genes are TRBV5-1 and TRBJ1-5; no firm D call. This CDR3 has 14 residues. Per the germline V gene, CDR1 is SGHRS and CDR2 is YFSETQ. Trimming took 4 bases from V and 3 from J, leaving 11 bases between them. CDR3 nucleotides: TGCGCCAGCAGCCCCGACATTTCCAATCAGCCCCAGCATTTT. Residues: CASSPDISNQPQHF.

This chain uses TRBV6-5 with TRBJ2-7; 8 bases map to TRBD2. The CDR3 loop spans 14 amino acids. CDR1 and CDR2 from the germline V gene are MNHEY and SVGAGI. V lost 0 bases and J lost 2; bases outside the gene matches: 0. The CDR3, as DNA: TGTGCCAGCAGTTACTCGGGACTAGCCTACGAGCAGTACTTC. This encodes CASSYSGLAYEQYF.

This clone was picked up one time. The rearrangement uses TRBV5-4 and TRBJ1-3, with D maybe TRBD1 (6 bases). There are 16 residues in the CDR3. V lost 4 bases and J lost 4, with 18 bases in between. Germline-derived CDR1 and CDR2 are SGHNT and YYREEE (reference sequence). The chain's CDR3 is CASSPSAGAQGNTIYF. In DNA form, the CDR3 reads TGTGCCAGCAGCCCGTCTGCGGGGGCGCAGGGAAACACCATATATTTT.

The chain uses TRBV5-6 and TRBJ2-5; D is unresolved. The assigned J gene may be wrong: the sequence end matches TRBJ2-7 better. The CDR3 totals 14 residues. The germline gives CDR1 SGHDT, CDR2 YYEEEE. The CDR3 is CASSWLTGAYEQYF. CDR3 nucleotides: TGTGCCAGCAGCTGGCTGACTGGGGCCTACGAGCAGTACTTC.

The V gene is TRBV18, the J gene TRBJ1-4; D is possibly TRBD1 (5 bases). CDR1 is KGHSH, CDR2 LQKENI, per germline. The length of the CDR3 is 16 residues. V lost 4 bases, J lost 6 bases, and 18 bases lay in between. DNA of the CDR3: TGTGCCAGCTCACTTCGTGCGGGGCTTTATGATGAAAAACTGTTTTTT. Translating it yields CASSLRAGLYDEKLFF.

CDR3 amino acids: CASSHNIPGQGNLEQPQHF. The CDR3 DNA reads TGCGCCAGCAGCCATAATATTCCGGGACAGGGTAATTTAGAGCAGCCCCAGCATTTT. The chain employs TRBV4-1 and TRBJ1-5; TRBD1 matches at 9 bases. Unmatched junction bases numbered 19, after V lost 3 bases and J lost 7 bases. Per germline, CDR1 MGHRA and CDR2 YSYEKL. CDR3 size: 19 residues.

The chain is built from TRBV28 and TRBJ1-5; perhaps TRBD1 as D (6 bases). Deletions cut 2 bases from V and 4 bases from J, with 9 bases between. The CDR3 covers 14 residues. From germline, CDR1 is MDHEN and CDR2 SYDVKM. The CDR3 DNA is TGTGCCAGCAGTTTAGGACAGTTTAATCAGCCCCAGCATTTT. It is translated as CASSLGQFNQPQHF.

V is TRBV7-8 and J is TRBJ1-1; 9 nucleotides match TRBD1. Per germline, CDR1 SGHVS and CDR2 FQNEAQ. The CDR3 is 14 amino acids. V shed 0 bases and J 5 bases; nucleotides not matched to a gene: 1. This CDR3 reads CASSLAGQGTEAFF. The CDR3 DNA sequence: TGTGCCAGCAGCTTAGCAGGACAGGGGACTGAAGCTTTCTTT.

The V call is TRBV19, the J call TRBJ1-6; the match to TRBD1 covers 11 bases. CDR3 length equals 16 residues. CDR1 LNHDA and CDR2 SQIVND come from the germline V gene (reference sequence). The ends lost 5 bases at V and 7 bases at J; junction bases unmatched: 7. In nucleotides, the CDR3 is TGTGCCAGTAGTCCTAGGACAGGGGGCTCGAATTCACCCCTCCACTTT. Residues: CASSPRTGGSNSPLHF.

This rearrangement joins TRBV6-1 to TRBJ1-5; no clear D gene. Trimming removed 6 bases at V and 1 base at J, with 7 bases between. CDR3 length: 13 residues. Germline V gives CDR1 MNHNS, CDR2 SASEGT. The CDR3 sequence: CASRGSSNQPQHF. The DNA of the CDR3 is TGTGCCAGCAGGGGCAGCAGCAATCAGCCCCAGCATTTT.

V is TRBV5-1 and J is TRBJ2-7, with 7 nucleotides matching TRBD1. V dropped 0 bases and J dropped 0; count of bases not matched to a gene: 3. Germline CDR1 SGHRS, CDR2 YFSETQ. This CDR3 is 15 amino acids long. CDR3 in DNA: TGCGCCAGCAGCTTGGGACAGGGAAGCTCCTACGAGCAGTACTTC. This sequence encodes CASSLGQGSSYEQYF.

This chain uses TRBV7-8 with TRBJ2-1; possible D gene TRBD1, 5 bases. The CDR3 spans 17 residues. V shed 0 bases and J shed 15 bases, with 27 bases lying between them. Germline-derived CDR1 and CDR2 are SGHVS and FQNEAQ. The CDR3: CASSLALTVSSDLMPFF. As DNA, the CDR3 is TGTGCCAGCAGCTTAGCGCTGACAGTCTCCTCGGATTTAATGCCGTTCTTC.

This chain connects TRBV14 to TRBJ2-5, with unresolved D. This CDR3 contains 15 residues. Deletions cut 1 base from V and 1 base from J, with 10 bases between. Germline V gene sequence: CDR1 SGHDN, CDR2 FVKESK. CDR3 nucleotide sequence: TGTGCCAGCAGCCAAGTAGCAGCAATCCAAGAGACCCAGTACTTC. Translating it yields CASSQVAAIQETQYF.

The rearrangement links TRBV5-5 to TRBJ1-1; D not certain. The germline gives CDR1 SGHKS, CDR2 YYEKEE (reference sequence). V shed 4 bases and J shed 3 bases, with 7 bases lying between them. The CDR3 runs to 12 residues. The CDR3 sequence: CASSREHTEAFF. As DNA, the CDR3 is TGTGCCAGCAGCCGGGAACACACTGAAGCTTTCTTT.

The chain has TRBV9 and TRBJ2-3, with 7 bases fitting TRBD2. V shed 2 bases, J shed 0 bases, and the junction held 6 bases outside the gene matches. This CDR3 spans 16 amino acids. Germline V CDR1 and CDR2: SGDLS, YYNGEE. The DNA of the CDR3 is TGTGCCAGCAGCGTCCTTGCGCGGGGGAGCACAGATACGCAGTATTTT. It codes for CASSVLARGSTDTQYF.

The rearrangement uses TRBV6-5 and TRBJ1-6, with D possibly being TRBD1 (6 bases). Germline values: CDR1 MNHEY, CDR2 SVGAGI. With 5 bases removed from V and 9 bases from J, the gap between germline ends came to 14 bases. The CDR3 is made up of 14 amino acids. As DNA, the CDR3 is TGTGCCAGCAGTGACATGGGGGCCCGTTCACCCCTCCACTTT. It translates to CASSDMGARSPLHF.